The 8 T cell receptor beta chains listed next were all sequenced from one sample in a study of blood T cell repertoires in COVID-19 (dated by TCRdb to about 2020). Library preparation was by the immunoSEQ multiplex PCR assay. This is the immuneACCESS table as TCRdb keeps it, with only in-frame sequences that have V and J called. A part of the clones is gone; compared with another copy, unresolved V genes explain less than half, and the rest is unexplained. The sample contains roughly 400,000 clones, approximately 87% of them found a single time. The top ten hold about 2% of the sample. The sequencing input was peripheral blood. These receptors all stem from a woman aged 60-75 years with COVID-19, enrolled during active disease.

The J gene is TRBJ2-1, the V gene TRBV5-1; the D is unclear. Germline V gives CDR1 SGHRS, CDR2 YFSETQ. The length of the CDR3 is 15 residues. The V and J ends lost 0 bases and 9 bases respectively, with 16 bases between them. The CDR3 nucleotides read TGCGCCAGCAGCTTGGTTTCTGGCTACCCAGGTGAGCAGTTCTTC. As protein: CASSLVSGYPGEQFF.

The chain couples TRBV28 to TRBJ2-2, with 8 positions matching TRBD2. V lost 7 bases, J lost 6 bases, and 13 bases stayed unmatched. This CDR3 is 16 amino acids long. Germline CDR1 MDHEN, CDR2 SYDVKM. Here the CDR3 DNA reads TGTGCCAGCACCCCGGGGGGGGGACTGGGGTCCGGGGAGCTGTTTTTT. Its protein is CASTPGGGLGSGELFF. Combining the CDR3 with reference TRBV28 and TRBJ2-2 gives the whole variable domain DVKVTQSSRYLVKRTGEKVFLECVQDMDHENMFWYRQDPGLGLRLIYFSYDVKMKEKGDIPEGYSVSREKKERFSLILESASTNQTSMYLCASTPGGGLGSGELFFGEGSRLTVL.

This chain connects TRBV5-4 to TRBJ2-5; D may be TRBD2 (6 bases). CDR1 and CDR2 from the germline V gene are SGHNT and YYREEE (reference sequence). The V and J ends lost 4 bases and 3 bases respectively, with 13 bases between them. There are 14 residues in the CDR3. The CDR3 protein is CASSPTRAKETQYF. DNA of the CDR3: TGTGCCAGCAGCCCGACTAGAGCTAAAGAGACCCAGTACTTC.

The chain couples TRBV3-1 (or the pseudogene TRBV3-2) to TRBJ2-6; D is undetermined. V was cut by 1 base and J by 4 bases, with 11 bases left in between. Per the germline V gene, CDR1 is LGHDT and CDR2 is YNNKEL (reference sequence). The CDR3 has 16 residues. The CDR3 protein is CASSQGWAAGANVLTF. The CDR3 bases are TGTGCCAGCAGCCAAGGGTGGGCAGCCGGGGCCAACGTCCTGACTTTC.

J is TRBJ2-5 and V is TRBV7-8; a possible D gene is TRBD2 (6 bases). The CDR3 covers 11 residues. Germline V lookup: CDR1 SGHVS, CDR2 FQNEAQ. Trimming cost V 5 bases and J 7 bases, with 8 bases left between them. The CDR3 spells CASSGGLTQYF. The CDR3 DNA is TGTGCCAGCAGCGGGGGGTTGACCCAGTACTTC.

The chain uses TRBV7-9 and TRBJ2-1, with D unresolved. CDR1 and CDR2 from the germline V gene are SEHNR and FQNEAQ (reference sequence). V lost 5 bases to trimming and J lost 6 bases, with 5 bases between them. The CDR3 is 11 residues long. CDR3 DNA sequence: TGTGCCAGCAGCCTAAGCAATGAGCAGTTCTTC. This sequence encodes CASSLSNEQFF. The whole variable domain, filled in from reference TRBV7-9 and TRBJ2-1, reads DTGVSQNPRHKITKRGQNVTFRCDPISEHNRLYWYRQTLGQGPEFLTYFQNEAQLEKSRLLSDRFSAERPKGSFSTLEIQRTEQGDSAMYLCASSLSNEQFFGPGTRLTVL.

This chain connects TRBV11-2 to TRBJ1-1, with D possibly being TRBD1 (5 bases). Germline V CDR1 and CDR2: SGHAT, FQNNGV. There are 14 residues in the CDR3. Trimming removed 6 bases from V and 5 bases from J, with 16 bases in between. CDR3 DNA sequence: TGTGCCAGCAGTTCGATCGGGCGGGGGACTGAAGCTTTCTTT. Translation: CASSSIGRGTEAFF.

This sequence joins TRBV5-1 and TRBJ2-7; 7 positions agree with TRBD1. Germline loops: CDR1 SGHRS, CDR2 YFSETQ. The CDR3 loop spans 14 amino acids. Unmatched junction bases numbered 6, after V lost 4 bases and J lost 2 bases. The CDR3 loop reads CASSRAGGTYEQYF. As DNA, the CDR3 is TGCGCCAGCAGCCGCGCAGGGGGAACCTACGAGCAGTACTTC.